Listed here are 31 T cell receptor beta chains from one sample, sequenced in a study of CD8+ T cells in alopecia areata. In each case, RNA was isolated and then reverse transcribed into cDNA as the sequencing template. Here immunoSEQ multiplex PCR was the method, and the copy in TCRdb shows in-frame clones only, minus some. The sample has 150,000 or so clones, roughly 65% seen once. Treatment given: oral pan-JAK inhibitor, 5-10 mg twice daily. Material: CD4+ T cells sorted from blood, obtained at week 4, from a patient treated with tofacitinib. These receptor sequences come from a human donor with alopecia areata.

A remark on this clone: Other DNA sequences of this sample code for an identical CDR3. The gene calls are TRBV5-1 and TRBJ2-5; D not resolved. Germline CDR1 and CDR2: SGHRS and YFSETQ. This CDR3 has 12 amino acids. Trimming left V 0 bases short and J 4 bases short, with 4 bases between. The CDR3 spells CASSLEGETQYF. The CDR3 nucleotides read TGCGCCAGCAGCTTGGAAGGAGAGACCCAGTACTTC.

V gene TRBV7-2 combines with J gene TRBJ2-7, with D maybe TRBD2 (7 bases). The V gene lost 5 bases and the J gene lost 3 bases, with 14 bases spanning the gap. This CDR3 spans 14 amino acids. Germline CDR1 reads SGHTA; CDR2 reads FQGNSA. Written as DNA, the CDR3 is TGTGCCAGCAGCCCCTCGGGGGGCCACTACGAGCAGTACTTC. As protein: CASSPSGGHYEQYF.

V usage is TRBV27 and J usage is TRBJ1-1; TRBD1 agrees at 9 bases. The CDR3 sequence is 13 residues long. After removal of 4 bases from V and 8 bases from J, the junction contained 5 bases not matched to a gene. The germline V gene has CDR1 MNHEY and CDR2 SMNVEV (reference sequence). CDR3 sequence: CASSSYGQGEAFF. The DNA of the CDR3 is TGTGCCAGCAGTTCCTACGGACAGGGGGAAGCTTTCTTT.

A note on this clone: This sample includes further DNA sequences coding for the same CDR3. The chain employs TRBV30 and TRBJ1-1; no firm D call. This CDR3 is 12 amino acids long. The V end was cut by 3 bases, the J end by 1 base, with 6 bases between. Germline V CDR1 and CDR2: GTSNPN, SVGIG (reference sequence). CDR3 in DNA: TGTGCCTGGAGCGCAGGGAACACTGAAGCTTTCTTT. Amino acids: CAWSAGNTEAFF.

The chain uses TRBV25-1 and TRBJ1-4, with D tentatively TRBD1 (5 bases). The CDR3 is 13 amino acids. V lost 4 bases, J lost 8 bases, and 11 bases lay in between. CDR1 and CDR2 (germline): MGHDK, SYGVNS. The CDR3 loop is CASSGPSGEKLFF. The CDR3 DNA reads TGTGCCAGCAGTGGACCCTCAGGGGAAAAACTGTTTTTT.

This clone has more than one count but fewer than ten. This chain connects TRBV5-5 to TRBJ2-1; D might be TRBD1 (6 bases). The ends were cut back, 4 bases at V and 3 bases at J, with 11 bases in the middle. Germline V gene sequence: CDR1 SGHKS, CDR2 YYEKEE (reference sequence). The CDR3 runs 14 residues. CDR3 in amino acids: CASSNRDIYNEQFF. The CDR3 nucleotides read TGTGCCAGCAGCAACCGGGACATCTACAATGAGCAGTTCTTC.

The rearrangement uses TRBV18 and TRBJ1-3, with D tentatively TRBD1 (5 bases). The CDR3 totals 14 residues. Trimming removed 0 bases at V and 2 bases at J, with 5 bases between. From germline, CDR1 is KGHSH and CDR2 LQKENI. The CDR3 region is CASSPPGAGNTIYF. CDR3 sequence (DNA): TGTGCCAGCTCACCACCAGGGGCTGGAAACACCATATATTTT.

The chain is built from TRBV13 and TRBJ2-6; D possibly corresponds to TRBD1 (6 bases). CDR3 size: 15 residues. In germline, CDR1 is PRHDT, CDR2 FYEKMQ (reference sequence). Trimming cost V 3 bases and J 2 bases, with 8 bases left between them. The CDR3 here is CASSFNRAGANVLTF. The CDR3 bases are TGTGCCAGCAGCTTCAACAGGGCTGGGGCCAACGTCCTGACTTTC.

CDR3 nucleotides: TGTGCCAGCAGTGAAAGGAGGAAACTGTTTTTT. As protein: CASSERRKLFF. The V call is TRBV2, the J call TRBJ1-4; D remains ambiguous. Between the trimmed V and J ends, which lost 2 bases and 11 bases, there was a span of 6 bases. Germline V gene lookup returns CDR1 SNHLY and CDR2 FYNNEI. The CDR3 has 11 amino acids.

This clone was found a few times. CDR3 nucleotides: TGCAGCGTTGTTGGGCGAGGGCCCATTCAGTACTTC. Protein: CSVVGRGPIQYF. This chain joins TRBV29-1 and TRBJ2-4; D may be TRBD2 (5 bases). Trimming took 4 bases from V and 9 from J, leaving 13 bases between them. This CDR3 has 12 residues. Germline CDR1 is SQVTM and CDR2 is ANQGSEA. The full variable domain, completed using reference TRBV29-1 and TRBJ2-4, is SAVISQKPSRDICQRGTSLTIQCQVDSQVTMMFWYRQQPGQSLTLIATANQGSEATYESGFVIDKFPISRPNLTFSTLTVSNMSPEDSSIYLCSVVGRGPIQYFGAGTRLSVL.

The CDR3 here is CASSVGQGTYEQYF. CDR3 in DNA: TGCGCCAGCAGCGTGGGACAGGGGACCTACGAGCAGTACTTC. V gene TRBV5-1 combines with J gene TRBJ2-7; TRBD1 matches 10 bases. CDR3 length equals 14 residues. The germline V gene has CDR1 SGHRS and CDR2 YFSETQ. V trimming: 4 bases; J trimming: 2 bases; junction bases outside the gene matches: 3.

The CDR3 region has the DNA TGCAGCGTTCAGGGCACCGGTCAGCCCCAGCATTTT. This codes for CSVQGTGQPQHF. V is TRBV29-1 and J is TRBJ1-5; a possible D gene is TRBD1 (5 bases). V dropped 5 bases and J dropped 6 bases, with 11 bases sitting between them. This CDR3 region has 12 residues. Germline values: CDR1 SQVTM, CDR2 ANQGSEA.

This clone was picked up one time. The chain carries TRBV2 and TRBJ2-6; D is undetermined. From germline, CDR1 is SNHLY and CDR2 FYNNEI. Trimming took 2 bases from V and 0 from J, leaving 5 bases between them. CDR3 length equals 15 residues. The CDR3 reads CASSETSSGANVLTF. As DNA, the CDR3 is TGTGCCAGCAGTGAAACGAGCTCTGGGGCCAACGTCCTGACTTTC.

CDR3 loop: CASSLSGLPDTQYF. The CDR3 nucleotides read TGTGCCAGCAGTCTCTCGGGACTCCCAGATACGCAGTATTTT. The V call is TRBV7-2, the J call TRBJ2-3, with a weak D call TRBD2 (6 bases). V was trimmed by 6 bases and J by 4 bases, leaving 14 bases between them. CDR1 is SGHTA and CDR2 is FQGNSA in the germline V gene. This CDR3 contains 14 residues.

In DNA form, the CDR3 reads TGTGCTAGTGCCGCACAGGGAGTTAACACTGAAGCTTTCTTT. This sequence encodes CASAAQGVNTEAFF. The V gene is TRBV12-5, the J gene TRBJ1-1, with D tentatively TRBD1 (6 bases). Looked up from germline, CDR1 is LGHNT and CDR2 is FRNRAP. This CDR3 region has 14 residues. Trimming took off 7 bases at V and 2 bases at J, with 14 bases between the two ends.

The chain couples TRBV29-1 to TRBJ2-5; TRBD2 matches at 9 bases. Losses at the gene ends were 4 bases for V and 7 bases for J; bases not matched to a gene: 4. The CDR3 runs to 12 residues. CDR1 is SQVTM, CDR2 ANQGSEA, per germline. The CDR3 loop reads CSVGLAARTQYF. CDR3 DNA: TGCAGCGTTGGACTAGCGGCCCGGACCCAGTACTTC.

The chain employs TRBV23-1 and TRBJ1-2; no firm D call. TRBV23-1 is noted as an ORF with a role that remains uncertain. V lost 6 bases and J 7 bases, leaving 15 bases between the germline ends. The CDR3 runs to 13 residues. CDR3 region: CASSPEREGGYTF. In nucleotides, the CDR3 is TGCGCCAGCAGCCCAGAAAGGGAGGGTGGCTACACCTTC.

CDR3 sequence: CASSLGLAGTGELFF. The CDR3 coding sequence is TGCGCCAGCAGCCTGGGACTAGCGGGGACCGGGGAGCTGTTTTTT. The V call is TRBV4-1, the J call TRBJ2-2, with 13 bases that match TRBD2. The V and J ends lost 4 bases and 5 bases, in that order; junction bases with no gene match: 1. CDR1 MGHRA and CDR2 YSYEKL come from the germline V gene. This CDR3 is built from 15 residues.

A few counts support this clone. The chain recombines TRBV27 with TRBJ2-2; D ambiguous. V lost 2 bases, J lost 0 bases, and 7 bases lay in between. This CDR3 contains 15 residues. The V gene's germline CDR1 is MNHEY and CDR2 SMNVEV (reference sequence). This CDR3 is CASSLEPTNTGELFF. The CDR3 DNA is TGTGCCAGCAGTTTAGAACCCACGAACACCGGGGAGCTGTTTTTT.

The V gene is TRBV30, the J gene TRBJ1-6; D is uncertain. CDR3 length: 16 residues. Germline CDR1 is GTSNPN and CDR2 is SVGIG (reference sequence). V was cut by 0 bases and J by 7 bases, with 16 bases left in between. The DNA for the CDR3 is TGTGCCTGGAGTGTACCGAGACACAGAGGGAATTCACCCCTCCACTTT. Protein product: CAWSVPRHRGNSPLHF.

The chain recombines TRBV30 with TRBJ2-2, with 14 nucleotides matching TRBD2. Unmatched junction bases numbered 10, after V lost 8 bases and J lost 2 bases. The CDR3 length is 17 residues. Looked up from germline, CDR1 is GTSNPN and CDR2 is SVGIG (reference sequence). Written as DNA, the CDR3 is TGTGCCGCCACTGGACTAGCGGGGGGTTCAAACACCGGGGAGCTGTTTTTT. This sequence encodes CAATGLAGGSNTGELFF.

The chain links TRBV15 to TRBJ2-7; 10 bases align to TRBD1. Looked up from germline, CDR1 is LNHNV and CDR2 is YYDKDF (reference sequence). The V and J ends lost 5 bases and 4 bases, in that order; junction bases with no gene match: 14. The CDR3 extends over 17 amino acids. CDR3 amino acids: CATSPTPGQGRAYEQYF. The DNA for the CDR3 is TGTGCCACCAGCCCGACCCCGGGACAGGGGAGAGCGTACGAGCAGTACTTC.

The rearrangement links TRBV29-1 to TRBJ2-5; no firm D call. The CDR3 has 9 residues. The V gene lost 7 bases and the J gene lost 0 bases, with 0 bases spanning the gap. Germline assignment: CDR1 SQVTM and CDR2 ANQGSEA. The CDR3 DNA follows: TGCAGCGACCAAGAGACCCAGTACTTC. Encoded protein: CSDQETQYF.

The rearrangement joins TRBV18 to TRBJ1-6; D gene unclear. CDR3 length equals 16 residues. The germline gives CDR1 KGHSH, CDR2 LQKENI. V lost 6 bases, J lost 8 bases, and 20 bases lay in between. In nucleotides, the CDR3 is TGTGCCAGCTCGCTAGTATATCCGGGCAGCGATTCACCCCTCCACTTT. The encoded protein is CASSLVYPGSDSPLHF.

The rearrangement uses TRBV5-1 and TRBJ2-1, with 9 bases aligning to TRBD1. CDR3 length: 16 amino acids. J gave up 12 bases and V 1 base, and 14 bases lay outside the gene matches. Germline CDR1 and CDR2: SGHRS and YFSETQ. The CDR3 reads CASSLIPGQGGWAQFF. Written as DNA, the CDR3 is TGCGCCAGCAGCTTGATTCCGGGACAGGGCGGCTGGGCGCAGTTCTTC.

CDR3 amino acids: CASSLIGANTGELFF. Here the CDR3 DNA reads TGTGCCAGCAGCTTAATAGGGGCGAACACCGGGGAGCTGTTTTTT. The rearrangement links TRBV7-2 to TRBJ2-2; D is perhaps TRBD1 (5 bases). Trimming took 2 bases from V and 0 from J, leaving 7 bases between them. Germline loops: CDR1 SGHTA, CDR2 FQGNSA. This CDR3 has 15 residues.

This clone was found once. The chain combines TRBV9 with TRBJ2-7, with 11 bases fitting TRBD1. The CDR3 spans 17 residues. Germline trimming cut 4 bases from V and 6 bases from J; bases unmatched to any gene: 15. The germline V gene has CDR1 SGDLS and CDR2 YYNGEE. The CDR3 is CASSLDGFGQGAGEQYF. The CDR3 DNA reads as TGTGCCAGCAGCTTAGACGGCTTCGGACAGGGGGCGGGCGAGCAGTACTTC.

The chain links TRBV5-4 to TRBJ1-2, with D possibly TRBD1 on 6 matching bases. CDR3 size: 13 residues. In germline, CDR1 is SGHNT, CDR2 YYREEE (reference sequence). Trimming pared 4 bases from V and 8 bases from J, leaving 15 bases between. This CDR3 is CASSGLGARGYTF. CDR3 coding DNA: TGTGCCAGCAGCGGACTGGGGGCTCGCGGCTACACCTTC.

This sequence joins TRBV6-4 and TRBJ1-6, with D possibly matching TRBD1 (5 bases). The V and J ends lost 8 bases and 8 bases respectively, with 19 bases between them. The CDR3 contains 15 residues. Per germline, CDR1 MRHNA and CDR2 SNTAGT. In DNA, the CDR3 is TGTGCCAGCCGCCTTAATGGGGGAGAGGATTCACCCCTCCACTTT. This translates into CASRLNGGEDSPLHF.

This clone was counted between two and nine times. The V gene is TRBV19, the J gene TRBJ2-7; D ambiguous. CDR1 is LNHDA and CDR2 is SQIVND in the germline V gene (reference sequence). The ends were cut back, 5 bases at V and 1 base at J, with 12 bases in the middle. This CDR3 spans 14 amino acids. The CDR3: CASSEQISSYEQYF. Here the CDR3 DNA reads TGTGCCAGTAGTGAGCAGATCAGTTCCTACGAGCAGTACTTC. The whole variable domain, filled in from reference TRBV19 and TRBJ2-7, reads DGGITQSPKYLFRKEGQNVTLSCEQNLNHDAMYWYRQDPGQGLRLIYYSQIVNDFQKGDIAEGYSVSREKKESFPLTVTSAQKNPTAFYLCASSEQISSYEQYFGPGTRLTVT.

The V and J genes are TRBV2 and TRBJ2-2, with 9 bases aligning to TRBD1. The CDR3 is 16 amino acids. Trimming cost V 0 bases and J 7 bases; bases outside gene matches: 6. CDR1 SNHLY and CDR2 FYNNEI come from the germline V gene. In nucleotides, the CDR3 is TGTGCCAGCAGTGAAGCTCGACAGGGGGTCAGCGGGGAGCTGTTTTTT. This sequence encodes CASSEARQGVSGELFF.